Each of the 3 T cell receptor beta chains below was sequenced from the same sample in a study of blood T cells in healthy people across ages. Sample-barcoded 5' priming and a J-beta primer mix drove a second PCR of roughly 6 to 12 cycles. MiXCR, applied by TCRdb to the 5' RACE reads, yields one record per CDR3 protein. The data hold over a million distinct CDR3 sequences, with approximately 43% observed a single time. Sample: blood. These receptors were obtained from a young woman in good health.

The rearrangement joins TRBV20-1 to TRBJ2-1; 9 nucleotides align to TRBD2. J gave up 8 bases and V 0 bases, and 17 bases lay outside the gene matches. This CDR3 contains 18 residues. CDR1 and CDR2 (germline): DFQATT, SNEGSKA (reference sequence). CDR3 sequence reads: CSARDQGGTSFRFDEQFF. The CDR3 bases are TGCAGTGCTAGAGATCAGGGGGGGACTAGCTTCCGATTCGATGAGCAGTTCTTC.

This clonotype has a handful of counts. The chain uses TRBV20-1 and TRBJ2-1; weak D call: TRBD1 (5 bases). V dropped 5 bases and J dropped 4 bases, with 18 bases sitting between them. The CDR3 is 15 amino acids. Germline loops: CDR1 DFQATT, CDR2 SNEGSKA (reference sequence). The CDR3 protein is CSASGPLDIYNEQFF. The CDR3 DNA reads TGCAGTGCTTCAGGCCCCCTGGACATTTACAATGAGCAGTTCTTC.

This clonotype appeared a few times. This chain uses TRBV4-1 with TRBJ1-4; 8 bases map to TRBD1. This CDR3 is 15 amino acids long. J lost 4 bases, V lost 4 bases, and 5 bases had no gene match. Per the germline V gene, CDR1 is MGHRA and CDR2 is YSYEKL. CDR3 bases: TGCGCCAGCAGCCCCGGGGACAGGCGTAATGAAAAACTGTTTTTT. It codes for CASSPGDRRNEKLFF.